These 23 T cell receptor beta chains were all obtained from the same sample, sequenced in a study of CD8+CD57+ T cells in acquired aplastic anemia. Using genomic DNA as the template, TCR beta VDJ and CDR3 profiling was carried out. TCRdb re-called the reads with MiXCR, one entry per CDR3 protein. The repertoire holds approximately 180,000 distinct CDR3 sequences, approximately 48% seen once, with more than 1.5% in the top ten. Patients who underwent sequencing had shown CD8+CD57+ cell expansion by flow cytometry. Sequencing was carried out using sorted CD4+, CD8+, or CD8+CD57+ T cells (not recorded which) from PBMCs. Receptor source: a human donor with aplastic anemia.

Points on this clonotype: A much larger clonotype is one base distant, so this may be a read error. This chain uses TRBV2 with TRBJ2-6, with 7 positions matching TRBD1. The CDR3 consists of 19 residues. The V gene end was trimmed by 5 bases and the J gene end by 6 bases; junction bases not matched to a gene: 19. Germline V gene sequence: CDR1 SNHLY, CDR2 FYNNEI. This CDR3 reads CASSYTVGRGSAEANVLTF. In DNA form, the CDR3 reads TGTGCCAGCAGTTATACCGTAGGCAGGGGGAGTGCTGAGGCCAACGTCCTGACTTTC. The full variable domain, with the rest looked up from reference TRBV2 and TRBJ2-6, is EPEVTQTPSHQVTQMGQEVILRCVPISNHLYFYWYRQILGQKVEFLVSFYNNEISEKSEIFDDQFSVERPDGSNFTLKIRSTKLEDSAMYFCASSYTVGRGSAEANVLTFGAGSRLTVL.

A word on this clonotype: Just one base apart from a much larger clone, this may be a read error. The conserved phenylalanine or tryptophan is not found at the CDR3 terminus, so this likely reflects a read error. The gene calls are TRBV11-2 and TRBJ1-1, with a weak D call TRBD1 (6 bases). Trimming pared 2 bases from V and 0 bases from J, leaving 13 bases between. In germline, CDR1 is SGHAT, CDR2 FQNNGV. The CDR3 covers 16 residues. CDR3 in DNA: TGTGCCAGCAGCTTATATAGGGGGGGGATGAACACTGAAGCTTTCTCT. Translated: CASSLYRGGMNTEAFS.

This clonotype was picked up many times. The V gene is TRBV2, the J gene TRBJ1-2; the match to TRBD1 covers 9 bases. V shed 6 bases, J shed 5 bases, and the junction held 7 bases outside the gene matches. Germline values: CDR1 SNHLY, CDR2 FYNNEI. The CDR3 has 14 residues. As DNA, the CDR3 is TGTGCCAGCAGCCGGGACAGGGAGGTATATGGCTACACCTTC. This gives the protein CASSRDREVYGYTF.

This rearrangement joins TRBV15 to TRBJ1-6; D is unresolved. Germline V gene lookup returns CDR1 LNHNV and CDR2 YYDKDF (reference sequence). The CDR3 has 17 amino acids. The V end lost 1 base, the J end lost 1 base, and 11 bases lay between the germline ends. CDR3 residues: CATSRVPSGSYNSPLHF. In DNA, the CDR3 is TGTGCCACCAGCAGAGTTCCCTCTGGTTCCTATAATTCACCCCTCCACTTT.

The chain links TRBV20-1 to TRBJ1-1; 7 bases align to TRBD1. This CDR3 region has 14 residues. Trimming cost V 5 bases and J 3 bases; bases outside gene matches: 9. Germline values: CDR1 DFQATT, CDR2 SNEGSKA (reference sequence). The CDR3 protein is CSAPYDQGDTEAFF. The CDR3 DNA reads TGCAGTGCTCCTTACGACCAGGGGGACACTGAAGCTTTCTTT.

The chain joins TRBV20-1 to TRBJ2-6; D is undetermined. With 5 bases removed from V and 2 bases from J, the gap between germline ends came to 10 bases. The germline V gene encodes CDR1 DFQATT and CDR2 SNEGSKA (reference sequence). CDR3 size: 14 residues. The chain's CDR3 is CSARFAAGANVLTF. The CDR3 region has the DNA TGCAGTGCTCGCTTCGCCGCTGGGGCCAACGTCCTGACTTTC.

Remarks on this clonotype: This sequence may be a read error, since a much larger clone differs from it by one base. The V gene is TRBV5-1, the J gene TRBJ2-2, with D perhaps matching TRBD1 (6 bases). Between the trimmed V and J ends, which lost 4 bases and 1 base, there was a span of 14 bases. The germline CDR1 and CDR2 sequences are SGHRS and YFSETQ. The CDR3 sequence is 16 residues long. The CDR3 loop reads CASSGDNGLNTGELFF. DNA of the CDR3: TGCGCCAGCAGCGGGGACAACGGGCTGAACACCGGGGAGCTGTTTTTT.

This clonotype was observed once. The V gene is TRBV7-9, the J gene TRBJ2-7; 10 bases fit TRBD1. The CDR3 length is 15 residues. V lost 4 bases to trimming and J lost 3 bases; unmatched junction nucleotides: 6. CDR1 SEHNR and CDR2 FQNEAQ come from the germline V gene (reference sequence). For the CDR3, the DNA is TGTGCCAGCAGCTCAAGGGACAGGGGCGTCTACGAGCAGTACTTC. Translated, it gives CASSSRDRGVYEQYF.

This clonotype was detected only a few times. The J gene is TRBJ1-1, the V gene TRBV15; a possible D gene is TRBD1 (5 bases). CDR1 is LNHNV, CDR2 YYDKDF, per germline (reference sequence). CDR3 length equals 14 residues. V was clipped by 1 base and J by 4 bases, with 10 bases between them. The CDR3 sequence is CATSRAGTLTEAFF. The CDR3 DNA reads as TGTGCCACCAGCAGAGCAGGGACTCTCACTGAAGCTTTCTTT.

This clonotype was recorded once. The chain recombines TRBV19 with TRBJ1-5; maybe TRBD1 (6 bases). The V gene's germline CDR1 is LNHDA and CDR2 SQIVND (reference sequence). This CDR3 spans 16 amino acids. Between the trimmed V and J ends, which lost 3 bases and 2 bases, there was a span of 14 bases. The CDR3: CASSIWGQARNQPQHF. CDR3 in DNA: TGTGCCAGTAGTATCTGGGGGCAGGCTCGCAATCAGCCCCAGCATTTT.

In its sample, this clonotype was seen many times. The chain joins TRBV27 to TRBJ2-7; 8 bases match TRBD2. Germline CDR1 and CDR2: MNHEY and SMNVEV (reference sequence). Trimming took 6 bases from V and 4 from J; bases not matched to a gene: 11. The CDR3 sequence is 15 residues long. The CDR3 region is CASSLQTGTRYEQYF. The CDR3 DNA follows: TGTGCCAGCAGCCTCCAAACTGGGACTAGGTACGAGCAGTACTTC.

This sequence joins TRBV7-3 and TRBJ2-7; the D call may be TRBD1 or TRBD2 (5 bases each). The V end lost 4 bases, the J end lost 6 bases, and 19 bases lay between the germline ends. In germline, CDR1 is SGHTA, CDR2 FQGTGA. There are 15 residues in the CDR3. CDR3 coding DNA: TGTGCCAGCAGCTCTGGTGGCACGGGGACCTCCGAGCAGTACTTC. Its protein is CASSSGGTGTSEQYF.

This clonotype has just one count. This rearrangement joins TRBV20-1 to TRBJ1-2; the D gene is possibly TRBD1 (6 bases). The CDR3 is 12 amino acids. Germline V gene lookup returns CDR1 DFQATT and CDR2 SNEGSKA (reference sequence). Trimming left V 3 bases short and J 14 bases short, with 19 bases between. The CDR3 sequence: CSARSLDRHNTF. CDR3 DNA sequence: TGCAGTGCTAGGAGTCTTGACAGGCACAATACCTTC.

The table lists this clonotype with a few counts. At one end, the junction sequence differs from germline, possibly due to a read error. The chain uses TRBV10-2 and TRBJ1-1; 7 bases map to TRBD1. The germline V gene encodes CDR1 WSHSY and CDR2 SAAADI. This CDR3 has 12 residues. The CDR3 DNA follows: TGTGCCAGCAGTGACAGGGACACTGAAGCTTTCTTT. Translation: CASSDRDTEAFF.

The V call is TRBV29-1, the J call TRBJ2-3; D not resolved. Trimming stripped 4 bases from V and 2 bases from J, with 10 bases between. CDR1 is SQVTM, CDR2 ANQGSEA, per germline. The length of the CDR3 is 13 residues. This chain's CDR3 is CSVGGTLTDTQYF. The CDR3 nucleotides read TGCAGCGTTGGTGGCACGCTCACAGATACGCAGTATTTT.

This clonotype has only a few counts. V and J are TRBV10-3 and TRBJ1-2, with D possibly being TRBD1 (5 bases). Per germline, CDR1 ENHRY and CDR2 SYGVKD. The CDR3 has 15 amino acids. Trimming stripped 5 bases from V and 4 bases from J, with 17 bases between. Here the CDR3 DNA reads TGTGCCATCAGTTCCTTCGACGGGGCTTCCTATGGCTACACCTTC. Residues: CAISSFDGASYGYTF.

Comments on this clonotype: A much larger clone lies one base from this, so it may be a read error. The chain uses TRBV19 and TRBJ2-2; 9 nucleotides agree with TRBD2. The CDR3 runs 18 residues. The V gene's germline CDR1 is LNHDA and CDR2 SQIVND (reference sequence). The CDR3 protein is CASSMNARGRANTGELVF. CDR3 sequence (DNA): TGTGCCAGTAGTATGAATGCTCGCGGGAGGGCGAACACCGGGGAGCTGGTTTTT.

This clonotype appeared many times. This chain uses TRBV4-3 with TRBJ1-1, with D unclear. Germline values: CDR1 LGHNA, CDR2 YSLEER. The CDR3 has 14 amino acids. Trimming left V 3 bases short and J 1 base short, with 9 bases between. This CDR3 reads CASSHQAKNTEAFF. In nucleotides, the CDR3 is TGCGCCAGCAGCCACCAGGCGAAGAACACTGAAGCTTTCTTT.

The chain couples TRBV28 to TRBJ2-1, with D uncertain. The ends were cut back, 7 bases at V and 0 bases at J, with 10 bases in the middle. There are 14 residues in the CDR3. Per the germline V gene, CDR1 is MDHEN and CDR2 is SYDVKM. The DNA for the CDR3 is TGTGCCAGCACACCCCCGGTCTCCTACAATGAGCAGTTCTTC. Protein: CASTPPVSYNEQFF.

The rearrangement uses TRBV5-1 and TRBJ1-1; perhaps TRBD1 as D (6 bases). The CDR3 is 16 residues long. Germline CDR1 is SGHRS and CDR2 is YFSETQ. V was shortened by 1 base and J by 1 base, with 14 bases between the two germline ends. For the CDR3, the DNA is TGCGCCAGCAGCTTGACAAAGCCACAGGGGAACACTGAAGCTTTCTTT. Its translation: CASSLTKPQGNTEAFF.

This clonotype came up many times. The CDR3 nucleotides read TGTGCCAGCAGTGATGCTTTGTCTGGGGCCAACGTCCTGACTTTC. This sequence encodes CASSDALSGANVLTF. V gene TRBV25-1 combines with J gene TRBJ2-6; D not resolved. Trimming cost V 3 bases and J 1 base, with 7 bases left between them. Germline assignment: CDR1 MGHDK and CDR2 SYGVNS. The CDR3 runs to 15 residues.

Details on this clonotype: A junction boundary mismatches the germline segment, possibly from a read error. CDR3 in amino acids: CASLGDTDTQYF. CDR3 sequence (DNA): TGCGCCAGCCTGGGCGACACAGATACGCAGTATTTT. V gene TRBV9 combines with J gene TRBJ2-3; no definite D call. The CDR3 has 12 residues. Germline CDR1 reads SGDLS; CDR2 reads YYNGEE. The whole variable domain, remainder taken from reference TRBV9 and TRBJ2-3, is DSGVTQTPKHLITATGQRVTLRCSPRSGDLSVYWYQQSLDQGLQFLIQYYNGEERAKGNILERFSAQQFPDLHSELNLSSLELGDSALYFCASLGDTDTQYFGPGTRLTVL.

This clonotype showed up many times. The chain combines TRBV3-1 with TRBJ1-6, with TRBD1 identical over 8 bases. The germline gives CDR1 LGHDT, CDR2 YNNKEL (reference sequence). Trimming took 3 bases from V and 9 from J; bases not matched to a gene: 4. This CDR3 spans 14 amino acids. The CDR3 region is CASSHGQGSSPLHF. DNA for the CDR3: TGTGCCAGCAGCCACGGACAGGGAAGTTCACCCCTCCACTTT.